What follows is one T cell receptor beta chain and its context. Libraries were prepared by immunoSEQ multiplex PCR; TCRdb keeps only in-frame clonotypes and omits some of them. The sample lists some 120,000 clones, about 93% occurring once. The germline V gene encodes CDR1 SGHVS and CDR2 FNYEAQ. Trimming took 1 base from V and 2 from J, leaving 18 bases between them. CDR3 size: 18 residues. The data were taken from a study of T cell changes during pregnancy in multiple sclerosis. Sequencing was performed on peripheral blood, taken in the third trimester of pregnancy. This clonotype was obtained from a female donor with multiple sclerosis, enrolled in a pregnancy study. This chain uses TRBV7-6 with TRBJ1-5, with D hard to call. CDR3 amino acids: CASSLGSREEWRNQPQHF. In DNA, the CDR3 is TGTGCCAGCAGCTTAGGGTCAAGGGAGGAGTGGCGCAATCAGCCCCAGCATTTT. Looking up the rest from reference TRBV7-6 and TRBJ1-5 gives the full variable domain: GAGVSQSPRYKVTKRGQDVALRCDPISGHVSLYWYRQALGQGPEFLTYFNYEAQQDKSGLPNDRFSAERPEGSISTLTIQRTEQRDSAMYRCASSLGSREEWRNQPQHFGDGTRLSIL.